The 24 T cell receptor beta chains below come from one sample, sequenced in a study of blood T cell repertoires in COVID-19. Clones were read by immunoSEQ multiplex PCR, and TCRdb kept only the in-frame ones, dropping some. In the table there are about 120,000 clones, 85% to 90% of which are singletons. Sequenced sample: peripheral blood. These receptors came from a woman between 45 and 65 years old with acute or convalescent COVID-19.

This clone occurred once. The chain links TRBV5-1 to TRBJ2-7; TRBD1 matches 8 bases. Germline V gene sequence: CDR1 SGHRS, CDR2 YFSETQ. After removal of 4 bases from V and 1 base from J, the junction contained 4 bases not matched to a gene. The CDR3 consists of 14 residues. The CDR3 nucleotides are TGCGCCAGCAGCCCCGGGACAGGTTCCTACGAGCAGTACTTC. Protein product: CASSPGTGSYEQYF.

This chain uses TRBV2 with TRBJ2-3, with 14 bases that match TRBD2. This CDR3 contains 18 residues. J gave up 0 bases and V 6 bases, and 8 bases lay outside the gene matches. Germline CDR1 SNHLY, CDR2 FYNNEI. CDR3 nucleotides: TGTGCCAGCAGATCCGGGACTAGCGGGAGAACTAGCACAGATACGCAGTATTTT. This codes for CASRSGTSGRTSTDTQYF.

The chain joins TRBV2 to TRBJ2-5; weak D call: TRBD2 (6 bases). V was shortened by 0 bases and J by 7 bases, with 18 bases between the two germline ends. This CDR3 comprises 16 residues. Looked up from germline, CDR1 is SNHLY and CDR2 is FYNNEI. The CDR3 nucleotides read TGTGCCAGCAGTGAAGCGCTTCGTGGAGGGACTGCGACCCAGTACTTC. Residues: CASSEALRGGTATQYF.

V and J are TRBV30 and TRBJ2-2; D is perhaps TRBD2 (5 bases). CDR1 and CDR2 (germline): GTSNPN, SVGIG (reference sequence). The CDR3 spans 15 residues. V lost 2 bases, J lost 6 bases, and 16 bases lay in between. The CDR3 region is CAWSTRGYGAGELFF. The CDR3 DNA sequence: TGTGCCTGGAGTACTCGGGGATACGGGGCCGGGGAGCTGTTTTTT.

This clone has only one observation. The chain links TRBV27 to TRBJ1-4; the match to TRBD1 covers 11 bases. V shed 5 bases and J 8 bases; nucleotides not matched to a gene: 7. CDR3 length: 15 residues. Germline V gives CDR1 MNHEY, CDR2 SMNVEV (reference sequence). Here the CDR3 reads CASSRTDRGLEKLFF. CDR3 nucleotide sequence: TGTGCCAGCAGTAGAACGGACAGGGGGCTAGAAAAACTGTTTTTT.

The chain couples TRBV5-1 to TRBJ2-2; 9 bases fit TRBD1. Germline CDR1 and CDR2: SGHRS and YFSETQ. This CDR3 region has 16 residues. V dropped 0 bases and J dropped 7; count of bases not matched to a gene: 7. The CDR3 reads CASSLGGQGRGGELFF. The CDR3 nucleotides are TGCGCCAGCAGCTTGGGGGGACAGGGAAGAGGCGGGGAGCTGTTTTTT.

This chain links TRBV24-1 with TRBJ2-1; 9 nucleotides match TRBD2. J was trimmed by 3 bases and V by 1 base; bases with no gene match: 6. Per germline, CDR1 KGHDR and CDR2 SFDVKD. The CDR3 loop spans 17 amino acids. CDR3 in amino acids: CATSDFTGGRGYNEQFF. In DNA, the CDR3 is TGTGCCACCAGTGATTTTACCGGCGGGAGGGGCTACAATGAGCAGTTCTTC.

The rearrangement uses TRBV15 and TRBJ1-6; D remains ambiguous. The CDR3 runs 13 residues. Trimming removed 4 bases at V and 8 bases at J, with 9 bases between. Per germline, CDR1 LNHNV and CDR2 YYDKDF (reference sequence). The CDR3 region is CATSIGIDSPLHF. The CDR3 DNA reads as TGTGCCACCAGCATCGGGATAGATTCACCCCTCCACTTT. Based on the CDR3 plus reference TRBV15 and TRBJ1-6, the full variable domain is DAMVIQNPRYQVTQFGKPVTLSCSQTLNHNVMYWYQQKSSQAPKLLFHYYDKDFNNEADTPDNFQSRRPNTSFCFLDIRSPGLGDTAMYLCATSIGIDSPLHFGNGTRLTVT.

The CDR3 loop is CASSEVRVNTEAFF. The CDR3 DNA reads TGTGCCAGCAGTGAGGTACGGGTGAACACTGAAGCTTTCTTT. The chain uses TRBV2 and TRBJ1-1; D ambiguous. Trimming took off 3 bases at V and 0 bases at J, with 8 bases between the two ends. The CDR3 sequence is 14 residues long. Per germline, CDR1 SNHLY and CDR2 FYNNEI.

V is TRBV6-1 and J is TRBJ1-6; D is ambiguous. The germline V gene encodes CDR1 MNHNS and CDR2 SASEGT. The CDR3 contains 19 residues. V was clipped by 1 base and J by 0 bases, with 16 bases between them. CDR3 loop: CASSEDRLLQSSYNSPLHF. DNA for the CDR3: TGTGCCAGCAGTGAAGATCGCCTCCTACAGAGCTCCTATAATTCACCCCTCCACTTT.

The V gene is TRBV28, the J gene TRBJ2-1; the match to TRBD1 covers 8 bases. Germline loops: CDR1 MDHEN, CDR2 SYDVKM. Trimming cost V 6 bases and J 5 bases; bases outside gene matches: 9. The CDR3 consists of 15 residues. CDR3 coding DNA: TGTGCCAGCAGAACAGCCGGGACAGGAGACAATGAGCAGTTCTTC. It specifies CASRTAGTGDNEQFF.

The chain carries TRBV27 and TRBJ2-2; no reliable D call. Germline V gives CDR1 MNHEY, CDR2 SMNVEV (reference sequence). V was clipped by 4 bases and J by 1 base, with 10 bases between them. CDR3 length: 15 residues. CDR3 residues: CASSSTPWNTGELFF. CDR3 nucleotides: TGTGCCAGCAGTTCGACACCTTGGAACACCGGGGAGCTGTTTTTT.

The chain joins TRBV11-3 to TRBJ2-1; D may be TRBD2 (5 bases). Trimming cost V 5 bases and J 0 bases, with 8 bases left between them. The CDR3 length is 14 residues. Germline-derived CDR1 and CDR2 are SGHNT and YENEEA. The DNA for the CDR3 is TGTGCCAGCAGCCGGGAAAGCTCCTACAATGAGCAGTTCTTC. Its protein product is CASSRESSYNEQFF.

The chain couples TRBV5-1 to TRBJ1-2; TRBD1 aligns across 8 bases. Germline assignment: CDR1 SGHRS and CDR2 YFSETQ. The CDR3 is 14 amino acids. The V and J ends lost 5 bases and 8 bases, in that order; junction bases with no gene match: 11. The CDR3 spells CASSQVTGEDGYTF. The CDR3 coding sequence is TGCGCCAGCAGTCAGGTGACAGGGGAAGACGGCTACACCTTC.

The chain is built from TRBV20-1 and TRBJ2-3, with 10 bases matching TRBD2. Germline CDR1 and CDR2: DFQATT and SNEGSKA (reference sequence). The ends lost 3 bases at V and 4 bases at J; junction bases unmatched: 4. CDR3 length: 14 amino acids. The CDR3 DNA sequence: TGCAGTGCTAGTAAGCGGGAGGGGGCAGATACGCAGTATTTT. This gives the protein CSASKREGADTQYF.

The rearrangement uses TRBV14 and TRBJ1-3; D is unclear. The germline CDR1 and CDR2 sequences are SGHDN and FVKESK. Trimming shortened V by 3 bases and J by 0 bases, and 9 bases separated the two germline ends. The CDR3 sequence is 15 residues long. CDR3 bases: TGTGCCAGCAGCCACCCCGGGAACTCTGGAAACACCATATATTTT. This sequence encodes CASSHPGNSGNTIYF.

The chain is built from TRBV18 and TRBJ1-1; no firm D call. The germline V and J ends were trimmed by 1 base and 3 bases, with 12 bases remaining between them. There are 15 residues in the CDR3. The V gene's germline CDR1 is KGHSH and CDR2 LQKENI. The CDR3 loop reads CASSPLGSGDTEAFF. CDR3 sequence (DNA): TGTGCCAGCTCACCACTCGGCTCTGGAGACACTGAAGCTTTCTTT.

This chain connects TRBV5-1 to TRBJ2-3; D might be TRBD1 (5 bases). CDR1 is SGHRS, CDR2 YFSETQ, per germline. The CDR3 has 12 amino acids. Trimming left V 4 bases short and J 6 bases short, with 9 bases between. CDR3 DNA: TGCGCCAGCAGCGAAGGGGCGGATACGCAGTATTTT. This encodes CASSEGADTQYF.

The V and J genes are TRBV5-1 and TRBJ2-5, with 7 positions matching TRBD2. This CDR3 has 14 residues. The V segment lost 2 bases and the J segment 2 bases; nucleotides outside the gene matches: 3. The germline V gene encodes CDR1 SGHRS and CDR2 YFSETQ. This CDR3 reads CASSFGAGQETQYF. As DNA, the CDR3 is TGCGCCAGCAGCTTTGGAGCGGGGCAAGAGACCCAGTACTTC.

The rearrangement links TRBV11-2 to TRBJ2-1; TRBD2 aligns across 9 bases. This CDR3 is built from 17 residues. V was pared by 0 bases and J by 4 bases, with 7 bases of the junction left unmatched. In germline, CDR1 is SGHAT, CDR2 FQNNGV. The CDR3 loop is CASSLEVLAGTYNEQFF. The CDR3 DNA reads as TGTGCCAGCAGCTTAGAGGTTCTAGCGGGAACTTACAATGAGCAGTTCTTC.

This clone came up once. The chain couples TRBV3-1 (or the pseudogene TRBV3-2) to TRBJ2-7; TRBD1 aligns across 9 bases. The CDR3 sequence is 15 residues long. V was clipped by 5 bases and J by 5 bases; unmatched bases: 10. Germline lookup yields CDR1 LGHDT and CDR2 YNNKEL (reference sequence). Written as DNA, the CDR3 is TGTGCCAGCAGCAGACCGGGACAGGGTACCGACGAGCAGTACTTC. Residues: CASSRPGQGTDEQYF.

The chain joins TRBV3-1 (or the pseudogene TRBV3-2) to TRBJ2-1, with D possibly being TRBD2 (6 bases). Germline V CDR1 and CDR2: LGHDT, YNNKEL (reference sequence). The CDR3 length is 13 residues. Trimming pared 1 base from V and 12 bases from J, leaving 13 bases between. The CDR3 DNA reads TGTGCCAGCAGCCAAGGGCGGGGACGGACGCAGTTCTTC. Translated: CASSQGRGRTQFF.

CDR3 DNA: TGTGCCAGCACGTTGAGGGGGAGCTCCTATAATTCACCCCTCCACTTT. Residues: CASTLRGSSYNSPLHF. V usage is TRBV2 and J usage is TRBJ1-6; perhaps TRBD1 as D (6 bases). The CDR3 runs to 16 residues. V lost 7 bases and J 0 bases, leaving 13 bases between the germline ends. CDR1 is SNHLY, CDR2 FYNNEI, per germline.

The chain uses TRBV19 and TRBJ2-3, with D possibly TRBD2 on 5 matching bases. This CDR3 contains 13 residues. With 10 bases removed from V and 0 bases from J, the gap between germline ends came to 11 bases. The germline CDR1 and CDR2 sequences are LNHDA and SQIVND (reference sequence). CDR3 sequence (DNA): TGTGCCACGAGGGCCACTAGCACAGATACGCAGTATTTT. It encodes CATRATSTDTQYF.